The 2 T cell receptor beta chains listed next were all sequenced from one sample in a study of CD8 T cells in Susac syndrome. RNA in amounts of about 0.5 to 1 ug was reverse transcribed with random hexamers. One entry per CDR3 protein, called by TCRdb with MiXCR from the immunoSEQ multiplex PCR reads. Of about 70,000 distinct CDR3 sequences in the sample, over 90% were seen once. The specimen was CD8+ T cells from PBMCs. The receptors originated from a human donor in good health.

The chain employs TRBV6-5 and TRBJ2-5; D uncertain. The V gene lost 2 bases and the J gene lost 4 bases, with 5 bases spanning the gap. Germline loops: CDR1 MNHEY, CDR2 SVGAGI. The CDR3 is made up of 12 amino acids. For the CDR3, the DNA is TGTGCCAGCAGTTACGTTGGAGAGACCCAGTACTTC. This encodes CASSYVGETQYF.

This clonotype was seen a single time. The rearrangement links TRBV19 to TRBJ2-7, with D perhaps assigned TRBD1 or TRBD2 (5 bases each). CDR3 length: 13 residues. CDR1 and CDR2 from the germline V gene are LNHDA and SQIVND (reference sequence). The V and J ends lost 9 bases and 4 bases respectively, with 16 bases between them. The CDR3: CASRRGGVYEQYV. The CDR3 coding sequence is TGTGCCAGCCGCCGGGGCGGAGTGTACGAGCAGTACGTC.